Listed below are T cell receptor beta chains from one sample, sequenced in a study of blood T cell repertoires in COVID-19. Profiled with immunoSEQ multiplex PCR; TCRdb holds only in-frame clones, not every one. Of more than 200,000 clones listed, 65% to 85% were seen once; the top ten hold 10%. Input material: peripheral blood. The origin of the receptors is a woman older than 75 with acute or convalescent COVID-19. CDR3s include the opening cysteine and the closing phenylalanine or tryptophan. The D gene is left open where the match is weak. The listing skips clone size in some rows; elsewhere it reads once, few, many or a size class.

TRBV7-2,TRBD1,NA,TRBJ1-2,TGTGCCAGCAGCTTGACAGGGAGCGATGGCTACACCTTC,CASSLTGSDGYTF
TRBV5-1,TRBD1,NA,TRBJ2-7,TGCGCCAGCAGCTTCGGGACAGGGACCTACGAGCAGTACTTC,CASSFGTGTYEQYF
TRBV5-4,TRBD2,NA,TRBJ2-5,TGTGCCAGCAGCTTAGATCTTAGCGGGGGCCAAGAGACCCAGTACTTC,CASSLDLSGGQETQYF
TRBV7-2,NA,many,TRBJ1-1,TGTGCCAGCAGCGTGACAGAGAACACTGAAGCTTTCTTT,CASSVTENTEAFF
TRBV7-8,NA,NA,TRBJ1-4,TGTGCCAGCAGCTTTCGGGTGGGGGGTCGGAATGAAAAACTGTTTTTT,CASSFRVGGRNEKLFF
TRBV6-1,TRBD1,few,TRBJ1-5,TGTGCCAGCAGTAAAGCCGGGACAGGGGATCAGCCCCAGCATTTT,CASSKAGTGDQPQHF
TRBV18,NA,NA,TRBJ1-1,TGTGCCAGCTCCCACGGGGGAACTGAAGCTTTCTTT,CASSHGGTEAFF
TRBV29-1,NA,NA,TRBJ1-2,TGCAGCGTTGAGGCCACTACCTATGGCTACACCTTC,CSVEATTYGYTF
TRBV5-8,NA,many,TRBJ1-5,TGTGCCAGCAGCTTCGGGGTGAATCAGCCCCAGCATTTT,CASSFGVNQPQHF
TRBV6-5,TRBD1,once,TRBJ1-6,TGTGCCAGCCGGCAGGGGGGACTGGTAAGGCCCCTCCACTTT,CASRQGGLVRPLHF
TRBV27,NA,NA,TRBJ2-5,TGTGCCAGCAGTTTGTGGGCAGGCCAAGAGACCCAGTACTTC,CASSLWAGQETQYF
TRBV10-3,TRBD2,NA,TRBJ2-2,TGTGCCATCAGTGGGCGAGGTCTAGCGGGGAACACCGGGGAGCTGTTTTTT,CAISGRGLAGNTGELFF
TRBV2,TRBD2,NA,TRBJ2-5,TGTGCCAGCATACAATCCCCGACTAGCGGGAGTTCGGAGACCCAGTACTTC,CASIQSPTSGSSETQYF
TRBV30,NA,NA,TRBJ2-3,TGTGCCTGGAGAGCCGGGGGCACAGATACGCAGTATTTT,CAWRAGGTDTQYF
TRBV11-1,NA,NA,TRBJ1-1,TGTGCCAGCAGCAGCGGACGACAGAACACTGAAGCTTTCTTT,CASSSGRQNTEAFF
TRBV27,NA,NA,TRBJ1-1,TGTGCCAGCAGTTTATCGAAAGATCCTAAGAACACTGAAGCTTTCTTT,CASSLSKDPKNTEAFF
TRBV11-3,TRBD2,NA,TRBJ2-5,TGTGCCAGCAGCTTAGATCGCGGGGGTCAAGAGACCCAGTACTTC,CASSLDRGGQETQYF
TRBV6-1,TRBD1,NA,TRBJ2-7,TGTGCCAGCAGTGAAGACAGGGGGCCTTACGAGCAGTACTTC,CASSEDRGPYEQYF
TRBV14,TRBD2,once,TRBJ2-7,TGTGCCAGCAGCCTCGGACTAGCGGGACAAGAGCAGTACTTC,CASSLGLAGQEQYF
TRBV29-1,TRBD1,NA,TRBJ2-2,TGCAGCGGGGGACAGGGGGCCAGCGGGGAGCTGTTTTTT,CSGGQGASGELFF
TRBV3-1/TRBV3-2,NA,NA,TRBJ2-3,TGTGCCAGCAGCCAGGGGGGAAGTCGGACAGATACGCAGTATTTT,CASSQGGSRTDTQYF
TRBV19,NA,once,TRBJ1-2,TGTGCCAGTAGGGACAGCCGGGAGGCTGGCTACACCTTC,CASRDSREAGYTF
TRBV19,NA,NA,TRBJ2-2,TGTGCCAGTAGTAATTCGGCGGGTGGCCGGGAGCTGTTTTTT,CASSNSAGGRELFF
TRBV6-2/TRBV6-3,TRBD2,NA,TRBJ2-5,TGTGCCAGCAGTTATTCCCCTAGCGGGGGGTACCAAGAGACCCAGTACTTC,CASSYSPSGGYQETQYF
TRBV5-1,NA,NA,TRBJ2-2,TGCGCCAGCAGCTTGGTGCAGGGGAGGGAGCTGTTTTTT,CASSLVQGRELFF
TRBV6-5,NA,NA,TRBJ2-7,TGTGCCACTCGTAGAGACAGCCAAATGGGAGAGCAGTACTTC,CATRRDSQMGEQYF
TRBV6-5,NA,NA,TRBJ1-6,TGTGCCAGCAGGGGGCCAAACTCCTATAATTCACCCCTCCACTTT,CASRGPNSYNSPLHF
TRBV19,TRBD1,NA,TRBJ1-2,TGTGCCAGTAGCAGCTACTTGACAGGGGGTAACTATGGCTACACCTTC,CASSSYLTGGNYGYTF
TRBV2,NA,once,TRBJ2-7,TGTGCCAGCAGTGGACGGAGAGACTACGAGCAGTACTTC,CASSGRRDYEQYF
TRBV18,NA,once,TRBJ1-5,TGTGCCAGCTCACCAGCGGGGGAGAGAGAGCAGCCCCAGCATTTT,CASSPAGEREQPQHF
TRBV18,TRBD1,NA,TRBJ1-2,TGTGCCAGCTCATCTACCCGGGGCAGGGGGCTTAACTATGGCTACACCTTC,CASSSTRGRGLNYGYTF
TRBV6-5,TRBD2,few,TRBJ2-7,TGTGCCAGCAGTAACGCGGGAGAACGGTACGAGCAGTACTTC,CASSNAGERYEQYF
TRBV7-9,TRBD1,NA,TRBJ1-1,TGTGCCAGCAGCTTAGTCGCATGGGGACAGGGGCACACTGAAGCTTTCTTT,CASSLVAWGQGHTEAFF
TRBV6-2/TRBV6-3,TRBD2,NA,TRBJ2-1,TGTGCCAGCAGTTACGGGACTAGGTTCGGGGAGCAGTTCTTC,CASSYGTRFGEQFF
TRBV3-1/TRBV3-2,NA,NA,TRBJ1-1,TGTGCCAGCAGACCGACAGACCGGACGGGAGCTTTCTTT,CASRPTDRTGAFF
TRBV7-3,NA,NA,TRBJ1-1,TGTGCCAGCAGCTGGCAAGGCGCGGGGGGTATCACTGAAGCTTTCTTT,CASSWQGAGGITEAFF
TRBV6-2/TRBV6-3,TRBD2,few,TRBJ2-1,TGTGCCAGCAGTTACTCGCGCTCGACTAGCGGGGGTAATGAGCAGTTCTTC,CASSYSRSTSGGNEQFF
TRBV5-1,TRBD2,few,TRBJ2-3,TGCGCCAGCAGCTTGCGTCGGGCTAGCGGGATGGATACGCAGTATTTT,CASSLRRASGMDTQYF
TRBV9,NA,NA,TRBJ1-2,TGTGCCAGCAGCGTAGAGGAAGGACGGAGGGCAGGTGGCTACACCTTC,CASSVEEGRRAGGYTF
TRBV11-2,NA,once,TRBJ1-6,TGTGCCAGCAGCCCAACCAGTGGGGGGAATTCACCCCTCCACTTT,CASSPTSGGNSPLHF
TRBV30,NA,NA,TRBJ1-6,TGTGCCTGGACCGTACAGGAGTATTCACCCCTCCACTTT,CAWTVQEYSPLHF